The clone carrying this T cell receptor (beta chain) was detected once. The antigen is undetermined. The data belong to a study of cytomegalovirus exposure and HLA in healthy donors. Findings of the study overall: Common viral pathogens (according to a later analysis) appeared linked to several of the most significant clusters.

V was pared by 0 bases and J by 3 bases, with 1 base of the junction left unmatched. The CDR3 sequence is 16 residues long. Looked up from germline, CDR1 is SGHNT and CDR2 is YYREEE (reference sequence). Participants comprised healthy donors of bone marrow. In the PCR, 60 Vbeta and 13 Jbeta primers were used. Profiling relied on immunoSEQ multiplex PCR, and the TCRdb table lists in-frame clones only, not all of them. The sample carries about 180,000 clones, over 80% recorded once. Sequences were obtained from PBMCs. The chain combines TRBV5-4 with TRBJ2-3, with 13 positions matching TRBD2. The sequence derives from a girl aged 5-17 years in good health and CMV-seropositive. CDR3 sequence (DNA): TGTGCCAGCAGCTTGGGGACTAGCGGGAGAACAGATACGCAGTATTTT. This codes for CASSLGTSGRTDTQYF.